This paragraph reports one T cell receptor beta chain. Its cognate antigen is unknown. Antigen-specific CD4+ T cells were expanded with viral peptide pools in the ViraFEST assay before sequencing. A roughly 10-day culture period preceded the isolation of CD4+ T cells. SARS-CoV-2 infected the person between March and December 2020, as confirmed by PCR. The authors replaced half the medium with IL-2 medium on days 3 and 7. The source of the sample is a study of vaccination effects on CD4 cells after COVID-19. Study-level results: Marked clonal contraction of infection- and vaccine-induced clones was seen late after vaccination.

Libraries were prepared by immunoSEQ multiplex PCR; TCRdb keeps only in-frame clonotypes and omits some of them. The data show tens of thousands of clones, with under 80% seen just once and around 5.5% held by the top ten. Source: CD4+ T cells from PBMCs cultured with HIV peptides, taken before COVID-19 vaccination. Sample subset: HIV-1 Nef peptide pool negative control/reference culture. This clonotype was obtained from a human donor who had a prior SARS-CoV-2 infection.

The CDR3 sequence: CASSYGPPASPGELFF. Written as DNA, the CDR3 is TGTGCCAGCAGTTATGGGCCCCCCGCTAGCCCCGGGGAGCTGTTTTTT. The chain uses TRBV6-5 and TRBJ2-2, with a weak D call TRBD2 (5 bases). This CDR3 comprises 16 residues. Germline loops: CDR1 MNHEY, CDR2 SVGAGI. Between the trimmed V and J ends, which lost 3 bases and 6 bases, there was a span of 17 bases.